The 19 T cell receptor beta chains below were found in one sample sequenced in a study of cytomegalovirus exposure and HLA in healthy donors. PCR employed 60 Vbeta and 13 Jbeta primers. Sequencing used immunoSEQ multiplex PCR; TCRdb keeps in-frame clones, though not all of them. The table shows 60,000 to 70,000 clones, with roughly 78% occurring only once. The sequenced sample was PBMCs. The receptor source for this set is a woman between 25 and 40 years old in good health and CMV-seronegative.

The chain joins TRBV5-4 to TRBJ2-5; 9 nucleotides match TRBD2. The CDR3 has 15 amino acids. Per the germline V gene, CDR1 is SGHNT and CDR2 is YYREEE (reference sequence). Germline trimming cut 3 bases from V and 5 bases from J; bases unmatched to any gene: 8. CDR3 amino acids: CASSWKREVRETQYF. In DNA, the CDR3 is TGTGCCAGCAGCTGGAAGCGGGAGGTCCGGGAGACCCAGTACTTC. Looking up the rest from reference TRBV5-4 and TRBJ2-5 gives the full variable domain: ETGVTQSPTHLIKTRGQQVTLRCSSQSGHNTVSWYQQALGQGPQFIFQYYREEENGRGNFPPRFSGLQFPNYSSELNVNALELDDSALYLCASSWKREVRETQYFGPGTRLLVL.

This rearrangement joins TRBV9 to TRBJ1-2; a possible D gene is TRBD1 (6 bases). The CDR3 totals 14 residues. Trimming removed 1 base from V and 7 bases from J, with 14 bases in between. Germline-derived CDR1 and CDR2 are SGDLS and YYNGEE. CDR3 DNA: TGTGCCAGCAGCGTACGGGAGGGGGTCCTTGGCTACACCTTC. Translation gives CASSVREGVLGYTF.

The chain recombines TRBV7-9 with TRBJ2-5, with TRBD2 matching 12 bases. V gave up 3 bases and J gave up 3 bases; unmatched junction bases: 5. Germline V lookup: CDR1 SEHNR, CDR2 FQNEAQ (reference sequence). The CDR3 has 16 residues. In DNA, the CDR3 is TGTGCCAGCAGCTTCTGGACTAGCGGGGAGGAAGAGACCCAGTACTTC. It codes for CASSFWTSGEEETQYF.

This sequence joins TRBV2 and TRBJ1-3, with D maybe TRBD1 (5 bases). Germline lookup yields CDR1 SNHLY and CDR2 FYNNEI. V shed 7 bases and J shed 4 bases, with 20 bases lying between them. This CDR3 has 16 residues. The DNA of the CDR3 is TGTGCCAGCACTCTCGGGGGGGAGGCTTTCGGAAACACCATATATTTT. Amino acids: CASTLGGEAFGNTIYF.

This clone occurred a few times. The J gene is TRBJ1-4, the V gene TRBV25-1; 7 nucleotides agree with TRBD1. The V and J ends lost 3 bases and 3 bases, in that order; junction bases with no gene match: 4. Germline loops: CDR1 MGHDK, CDR2 SYGVNS. The CDR3 extends over 15 amino acids. The CDR3 DNA sequence: TGTGCCAGCAGTGACGAGGGGGCGGCTAATGAAAAACTGTTTTTT. Its protein product is CASSDEGAANEKLFF. The complete variable domain, with remaining parts taken from reference TRBV25-1 and TRBJ1-4, reads EADIYQTPRYLVIGTGKKITLECSQTMGHDKMYWYQQDPGMELHLIHYSYGVNSTEKGDLSSESTVSRIRTEHFPLTLESARPSHTSQYLCASSDEGAANEKLFFGSGTQLSVL.

The V call is TRBV29-1, the J call TRBJ2-7, with TRBD1 identical over 10 bases. V gave up 6 bases and J gave up 5 bases; unmatched junction bases: 13. CDR3 length equals 15 residues. Germline values: CDR1 SQVTM, CDR2 ANQGSEA. CDR3 coding DNA: TGCAGCGTGGCAACTAGGGACAGGGGCTTCCACGAGCAGTACTTC. It is translated as CSVATRDRGFHEQYF.

This chain connects TRBV15 to TRBJ2-7, with TRBD1 identical over 10 bases. Losses at the gene ends were 8 bases for V and 4 bases for J; bases not matched to a gene: 8. The CDR3 spans 14 residues. CDR1 and CDR2 (germline): LNHNV, YYDKDF (reference sequence). The CDR3 sequence: CATAAGTGAYEQYF. CDR3 bases: TGTGCCACCGCAGCCGGGACAGGGGCGTACGAGCAGTACTTC.

Relative to its sample, this clone is medium-sized (0.01 to 0.1%). The genes are TRBV30 and TRBJ2-6; tentatively, D is TRBD2 (5 bases). The CDR3 consists of 16 residues. The germline V and J ends were trimmed by 4 bases and 0 bases, with 13 bases remaining between them. Germline CDR1 reads GTSNPN; CDR2 reads SVGIG (reference sequence). The CDR3 region is CAWTEAGVSGANVLTF. The CDR3 region has the DNA TGTGCCTGGACGGAGGCAGGCGTCTCTGGGGCCAACGTCCTGACTTTC.

This clone was observed once. The gene calls are TRBV6-5 and TRBJ1-2; 7 nucleotides align to TRBD1. V lost 4 bases and J lost 8; bases outside the gene matches: 4. This CDR3 contains 12 residues. CDR1 MNHEY and CDR2 SVGAGI come from the germline V gene. The CDR3 nucleotides read TGTGCCAGCAGTTCGACAGGGATAGGCTACACCTTC. It specifies CASSSTGIGYTF.

This chain joins TRBV7-6 and TRBJ2-1, with 9 positions matching TRBD1. The CDR3 extends over 17 amino acids. Germline-derived CDR1 and CDR2 are SGHVS and FNYEAQ. V trimming: 1 base; J trimming: 3 bases; junction bases outside the gene matches: 7. CDR3 region: CASSLGTGALNYNEQFF. DNA for the CDR3: TGTGCCAGCAGCTTAGGGACAGGGGCCCTTAACTACAATGAGCAGTTCTTC.

The chain employs TRBV28 and TRBJ2-1; D remains ambiguous. V was cut by 3 bases and J by 6 bases, with 3 bases left in between. In germline, CDR1 is MDHEN, CDR2 SYDVKM. This CDR3 region has 11 residues. The CDR3 DNA reads as TGTGCCAGCAGTTTCTTCAATGAGCAGTTCTTC. This sequence encodes CASSFFNEQFF.

This sequence joins TRBV7-9 and TRBJ2-5, with 12 positions matching TRBD1. The J segment lost 6 bases and the V segment lost 4 bases, leaving 6 bases of the junction unmatched. Germline lookup yields CDR1 SEHNR and CDR2 FQNEAQ (reference sequence). The CDR3 loop spans 15 amino acids. CDR3 amino acids: CASSSRDRGQQTQYF. The DNA for the CDR3 is TGTGCCAGCAGCTCCCGGGACAGGGGGCAACAGACCCAGTACTTC.

This chain joins TRBV5-1 and TRBJ2-5; no clear D. CDR3 size: 12 residues. Germline CDR1 SGHRS, CDR2 YFSETQ. V was shortened by 2 bases and J by 5 bases, with 7 bases between the two germline ends. CDR3 sequence: CASSFNRETQYF. For the CDR3, the DNA is TGCGCCAGCAGCTTTAACCGGGAGACCCAGTACTTC.

The rearrangement links TRBV6-6 to TRBJ1-4; D is uncertain. CDR3 length: 15 residues. Per germline, CDR1 MNHNY and CDR2 SVGAGI (reference sequence). Trimming shortened V by 7 bases and J by 8 bases, and 20 bases separated the two germline ends. The CDR3 coding sequence is TGTGCCAGCACCTCAAACGACCGCAAGCGGGAAAAACTGTTTTTT. Its protein is CASTSNDRKREKLFF.

J is TRBJ2-2 and V is TRBV28, with D perhaps matching TRBD1 (8 bases). The CDR3 contains 15 residues. V was trimmed by 2 bases and J by 5 bases, leaving 12 bases between them. CDR1 and CDR2 from the germline V gene are MDHEN and SYDVKM. CDR3 loop: CASSLDRGGTGELFF. In DNA form, the CDR3 reads TGTGCCAGCAGTTTAGACAGGGGAGGGACCGGGGAGCTGTTTTTT. The variable domain in full, completed from reference TRBV28 and TRBJ2-2, reads DVKVTQSSRYLVKRTGEKVFLECVQDMDHENMFWYRQDPGLGLRLIYFSYDVKMKEKGDIPEGYSVSREKKERFSLILESASTNQTSMYLCASSLDRGGTGELFFGEGSRLTVL.

This clone was detected a few times. This chain links TRBV6-1 with TRBJ1-5; 8 positions match TRBD1. V lost 9 bases, J lost 6 bases, and 7 bases stayed unmatched. The CDR3 has 13 residues. Per the germline V gene, CDR1 is MNHNS and CDR2 is SASEGT. CDR3 sequence: CASEDREAQPQHF. Written as DNA, the CDR3 is TGTGCCAGTGAGGACAGGGAAGCTCAGCCCCAGCATTTT.

This clone was observed a single time. The chain employs TRBV7-9 and TRBJ1-4; weak D call: TRBD1 (5 bases). The CDR3 length is 14 residues. Germline loops: CDR1 SEHNR, CDR2 FQNEAQ (reference sequence). V lost 0 bases and J 8 bases, leaving 10 bases between the germline ends. In nucleotides, the CDR3 is TGTGCCAGCAGCTTAGCCCAGGGCGGCGAAAAACTGTTTTTT. It encodes CASSLAQGGEKLFF.

The V gene is TRBV7-3, the J gene TRBJ2-7; 9 bases are a match to TRBD1. Trimming removed 5 bases from V and 6 bases from J; junction bases left unmatched: 5. This CDR3 comprises 13 residues. CDR1 is SGHTA and CDR2 is FQGTGA in the germline V gene. As DNA, the CDR3 is TGTGCCAGCAGCGACAGGGGGAATAGCGAGCAGTACTTC. Translating gives CASSDRGNSEQYF.

CDR3 in DNA: TGCGCCAGCAGCCAATCAAGGGGGAAAGAGACCCAGTACTTC. Amino acids: CASSQSRGKETQYF. J is TRBJ2-5 and V is TRBV4-1, with TRBD1 as a possible D gene (6 bases). Germline CDR1 reads MGHRA; CDR2 reads YSYEKL. The CDR3 consists of 14 residues. Trimming took off 2 bases at V and 3 bases at J, with 10 bases between the two ends.